One and the same sample provided the 24 T cell receptor beta chains below, sequenced in a study of CD8+CD57+ T cells in acquired aplastic anemia. TCR beta VDJ combinations and CDR3 sequences were profiled from genomic DNA. Using its own MiXCR run on the reads, TCRdb lists one record per CDR3 protein. The sample consists of about 190,000 distinct CDR3 sequences, around half of them appearing once. The material sequenced was sorted CD4+, CD8+, or CD8+CD57+ T cells (not recorded which) from PBMCs. The source is a human donor in good health, serving as a control.

This clonotype was seen repeatedly, ten times or more. This chain connects TRBV3-1 to TRBJ2-1; D is unresolved. The CDR3 consists of 13 residues. Per germline, CDR1 LGHDT and CDR2 YNNKEL (reference sequence). Deletions cut 0 bases from V and 10 bases from J, with 10 bases between. CDR3 in amino acids: CASSQEGGREQFF. Written as DNA, the CDR3 is TGTGCCAGCAGCCAAGAAGGTGGACGGGAGCAGTTCTTC.

J is TRBJ1-4 and V is TRBV18, with TRBD1 matching 7 bases. CDR3 length: 16 residues. The V gene end was trimmed by 4 bases and the J gene end by 0 bases; junction bases not matched to a gene: 5. Germline V gene lookup returns CDR1 KGHSH and CDR2 LQKENI. This CDR3 reads CASSQQGGATNEKLFF. Written as DNA, the CDR3 is TGTGCCAGCTCACAGCAGGGGGGAGCAACTAATGAAAAACTGTTTTTT.

The chain carries TRBV2 and TRBJ1-5, with TRBD1 identical over 12 bases. The J segment lost 7 bases and the V segment lost 4 bases, leaving 5 bases of the junction unmatched. In germline, CDR1 is SNHLY, CDR2 FYNNEI. The CDR3 has 15 residues. For the CDR3, the DNA is TGTGCCAGCAGTGGTGGGACAGGGGGCAGGCAGCCCCAGCATTTT. This encodes CASSGGTGGRQPQHF. The full variable domain, in which reference TRBV2 and TRBJ1-5 provide the parts outside the CDR3, is EPEVTQTPSHQVTQMGQEVILRCVPISNHLYFYWYRQILGQKVEFLVSFYNNEISEKSEIFDDQFSVERPDGSNFTLKIRSTKLEDSAMYFCASSGGTGGRQPQHFGDGTRLSIL.

This clonotype has at least ten counts. The gene calls are TRBV6-1 and TRBJ1-3; D not resolved. V gave up 7 bases and J gave up 0 bases, with 13 bases separating them. Per the germline V gene, CDR1 is MNHNS and CDR2 is SASEGT. The CDR3 extends over 15 amino acids. CDR3 amino acids: CASIRGPSSGNTIYF. CDR3 nucleotides: TGTGCCAGCATCAGAGGACCGTCCTCTGGAAACACCATATATTTT.

This clonotype was found many times. The CDR3 DNA reads as TGTGCCAGCAGCTCAGGTATGTCCAGAGTTGAAGCTTTCTTT. Amino acids: CASSSGMSRVEAFF. The rearrangement links TRBV7-2 to TRBJ1-1; D gene unclear. The length of the CDR3 is 14 residues. Germline-derived CDR1 and CDR2 are SGHTA and FQGNSA. Trimming shortened V by 4 bases and J by 7 bases, and 16 bases separated the two germline ends.

The chain combines TRBV7-8 with TRBJ2-1, with 10 bases fitting TRBD2. CDR1 SGHVS and CDR2 FQNEAQ come from the germline V gene. Trimming at V came to 3 bases and at J to 6 bases, leaving 5 bases not matched to a gene. This CDR3 is 15 amino acids long. CDR3 residues: CASSFSLAGVNEQFF. The CDR3 DNA is TGTGCCAGCAGCTTCTCCCTAGCGGGAGTCAATGAGCAGTTCTTC.

The gene calls are TRBV2 and TRBJ2-7; 9 bases fit TRBD1. The CDR3 runs 14 residues. V trimming: 6 bases; J trimming: 5 bases; junction bases outside the gene matches: 8. Germline CDR1 reads SNHLY; CDR2 reads FYNNEI. In nucleotides, the CDR3 is TGTGCCAGCAGGGCTCCGACAGGGGGGGACGAGCAGTACTTC. This gives the protein CASRAPTGGDEQYF.

The chain combines TRBV2 with TRBJ2-7; D assignment may be TRBD1 or TRBD2 (5 bases each). This CDR3 region has 15 residues. The V gene's germline CDR1 is SNHLY and CDR2 FYNNEI. Trimming removed 7 bases from V and 0 bases from J, with 16 bases in between. The CDR3 bases are TGTGCCAGCAACGTGGCAGGGAGCCTCTCCTACGAGCAGTACTTC. Translated, it gives CASNVAGSLSYEQYF.

This clonotype was detected many times. V and J are TRBV6-2 or TRBV6-3 and TRBJ1-2; 8 bases line up with TRBD1. CDR3 length equals 12 residues. From germline, CDR1 is MNHEY and CDR2 SVGEGT. J was trimmed by 4 bases and V by 7 bases; bases with no gene match: 2. In DNA form, the CDR3 reads TGTGCCAGCAAGGACAGGGCCTATGGCTACACCTTC. Amino acid sequence: CASKDRAYGYTF.

In its sample, this clonotype ranks as medium-sized. V and J are TRBV10-3 and TRBJ1-5; 7 nucleotides match TRBD1. Trimming cost V 4 bases and J 2 bases; bases outside gene matches: 11. This CDR3 region has 17 residues. Per germline, CDR1 ENHRY and CDR2 SYGVKD. The CDR3 coding sequence is TGTGCCATCAGTGGGGAGGGTACAGGGGTGGGCAATCAGCCCCAGCATTTT. Its translation is CAISGEGTGVGNQPQHF.

This clonotype showed up just a few times. A read error may be the cause here, since a much bigger clone is one base away. This rearrangement joins TRBV19 to TRBJ2-5; no definite D call. V shed 9 bases and J shed 1 base, with 15 bases lying between them. Germline values: CDR1 LNHDA, CDR2 SQIVND (reference sequence). The CDR3 covers 14 residues. The CDR3 region has the DNA TGTGCCAGCGCACGAGGACCAGTCCAAGAGACCCAGTACTTC. This codes for CASARGPVQETQYF.

This clonotype was seen at least ten times. This chain uses TRBV5-1 with TRBJ2-5, with D perhaps matching TRBD1 (7 bases). V was shortened by 0 bases and J by 3 bases, with 15 bases between the two germline ends. The CDR3 is made up of 16 amino acids. Germline V lookup: CDR1 SGHRS, CDR2 YFSETQ. CDR3 sequence: CASSLALGGGEETQYF. CDR3 nucleotide sequence: TGCGCCAGCAGCTTGGCCCTCGGAGGGGGCGAAGAGACCCAGTACTTC.

Of note for this clonotype: This may be a read error, as it is one base from a much larger clone. V and J are TRBV3-1 and TRBJ1-1; 9 bases line up with TRBD1. The germline CDR1 and CDR2 sequences are LGHDT and YNNKEL (reference sequence). Trimming at V came to 6 bases and at J to 6 bases, leaving 5 bases not matched to a gene. CDR3 length equals 13 residues. CDR3 loop: CASRQTGGAEAFF. CDR3 bases: TGTGCCAGCAGGCAGACAGGGGGGGCTGAAGCTTTCTTT.

This chain links TRBV7-9 with TRBJ1-2; 9 bases match TRBD1. The V and J ends lost 2 bases and 3 bases, in that order; junction bases with no gene match: 10. This CDR3 is 17 amino acids long. Germline CDR1 is SEHNR and CDR2 is FQNEAQ (reference sequence). The CDR3 sequence is CASSLRQGVSKDYGYTF. The CDR3 DNA reads TGTGCCAGCAGCTTAAGACAGGGGGTCTCAAAGGACTATGGCTACACCTTC.

Ten or more counts support this clonotype. The rearrangement joins TRBV9 to TRBJ2-5; D is perhaps TRBD1 or TRBD2 (6 bases each). V was pared by 3 bases and J by 4 bases, with 10 bases between. The germline V gene has CDR1 SGDLS and CDR2 YYNGEE. The CDR3 runs to 13 residues. CDR3 region: CASSGGAIETQYF. CDR3 DNA sequence: TGTGCCAGCAGCGGGGGGGCCATAGAGACCCAGTACTTC.

The chain employs TRBV7-3 and TRBJ1-5; D is perhaps TRBD1 (5 bases). The V gene's germline CDR1 is SGHTA and CDR2 FQGTGA. The V end was cut by 2 bases, the J end by 1 base, with 12 bases between. This CDR3 spans 16 amino acids. The CDR3 is CASSLAGRVSNQPQHF. The CDR3 DNA sequence: TGTGCCAGCAGCTTAGCAGGGCGAGTCAGCAATCAGCCCCAGCATTTT.

This clonotype was observed many times. The chain joins TRBV7-8 to TRBJ2-1, with D possibly matching TRBD2 (6 bases). The V end lost 0 bases, the J end lost 2 bases, and 11 bases lay between the germline ends. The CDR3 length is 16 residues. The germline V gene encodes CDR1 SGHVS and CDR2 FQNEAQ. In DNA form, the CDR3 reads TGTGCCAGCAGCTTAGCGGGGGGTTCGACCTACAATGAGCAGTTCTTC. Translation gives CASSLAGGSTYNEQFF.

This clonotype was detected ten times or more. V usage is TRBV4-1 and J usage is TRBJ1-1; D gene unclear. The CDR3 loop spans 16 amino acids. Germline lookup yields CDR1 MGHRA and CDR2 YSYEKL. V dropped 1 base and J dropped 6 bases, with 18 bases sitting between them. The CDR3 nucleotides read TGCGCCAGCAGCCAAGCCTACCAACACACTCGCGCTGAAGCTTTCTTT. As protein: CASSQAYQHTRAEAFF.

The V call is TRBV4-2, the J call TRBJ2-4; TRBD2 matches at 9 bases. V lost 0 bases to trimming and J lost 6 bases; unmatched junction nucleotides: 9. The CDR3 is made up of 17 amino acids. CDR1 is LGHNA and CDR2 is YNFKEQ in the germline V gene. CDR3 sequence reads: CASSQDGGGAFINIQYF. CDR3 nucleotides: TGTGCCAGCAGCCAAGATGGCGGGGGGGCCTTCATAAACATTCAGTACTTC.

This clonotype was recorded at least ten times. CDR3 residues: CASSGPQEPYEQYF. For the CDR3, the DNA is TGTGCCAGTAGTGGGCCACAGGAGCCCTACGAGCAGTACTTC. The chain couples TRBV19 to TRBJ2-7, with D possibly TRBD1 on 5 matching bases. This CDR3 contains 14 residues. V was shortened by 5 bases and J by 2 bases, with 13 bases between the two germline ends. The V gene's germline CDR1 is LNHDA and CDR2 SQIVND (reference sequence).

This clonotype came up many times. The chain is built from TRBV5-1 and TRBJ2-2, with 9 bases fitting TRBD2. CDR1 is SGHRS and CDR2 is YFSETQ in the germline V gene. This CDR3 contains 15 residues. The V and J ends lost 7 bases and 3 bases, in that order; junction bases with no gene match: 7. The CDR3 spells CASEGAGGYTGELFF. CDR3 bases: TGCGCCAGCGAAGGAGCGGGGGGATACACCGGGGAGCTGTTTTTT.

This clonotype was counted between two and nine times. The CDR3 nucleotides are TGTGCCACCAGTGATCCAGGGACAGGGGACGGCTACACCTTC. It specifies CATSDPGTGDGYTF. V gene TRBV24-1 combines with J gene TRBJ1-2; TRBD1 aligns across 10 bases. Germline V gene sequence: CDR1 KGHDR, CDR2 SFDVKD. V shed 3 bases and J 8 bases; nucleotides not matched to a gene: 5. The CDR3 covers 14 residues.

This chain links TRBV20-1 with TRBJ1-1; 7 positions agree with TRBD1. With V trimmed by 0 bases and J by 1 base, 5 bases remained unmatched. This CDR3 contains 15 residues. Germline-derived CDR1 and CDR2 are DFQATT and SNEGSKA (reference sequence). The CDR3 spells CSARDPRQGNTEAFF. CDR3 in DNA: TGCAGTGCTAGAGATCCCCGACAGGGGAACACTGAAGCTTTCTTT.

The chain carries TRBV7-6 and TRBJ1-6; the D gene is possibly TRBD1 (5 bases). Trimming cost V 5 bases and J 9 bases, with 14 bases left between them. The V gene's germline CDR1 is SGHVS and CDR2 FNYEAQ. CDR3 size: 14 residues. For the CDR3, the DNA is TGTGCCAGCAGCCCAGGGTTTGGGAGTTCACCCCTCCACTTT. Amino acid sequence: CASSPGFGSSPLHF.